The next 29 T cell receptor beta chains were all read from a single sample in a study of cytomegalovirus exposure and HLA in healthy donors listed by TCRdb under 2017. Library construction relied on the immunoSEQ multiplex PCR assay. A mixture of 60 forward primers for TCR Vbeta segments and 13 reverse primers for TCR Jbeta segments was used in the multiplex PCR. The table was pulled from immuneACCESS by TCRdb, which kept in-frame rearrangements only. Such tables lose some clones; where checked, under half of the loss comes from unresolved V genes, and the rest has no known cause. The sample table lists about 130,000 clones, more than 65% of them with a count of one. The ten largest clones take up 13% of the sample. The sample consisted of PBMCs. The source of these receptors is a woman aged 40 to 49 in good health and CMV-seropositive.

The gene calls are TRBV4-1 and TRBJ2-1; maybe TRBD2 (7 bases). Trimming stripped 2 bases from V and 0 bases from J, with 14 bases between. Germline V gene sequence: CDR1 MGHRA, CDR2 YSYEKL. This CDR3 region has 17 residues. This CDR3 reads CASSQWGGQSSYNEQFF. CDR3 nucleotide sequence: TGCGCCAGCAGCCAATGGGGGGGCCAGAGCTCCTACAATGAGCAGTTCTTC.

This chain connects TRBV18 to TRBJ1-1; 8 bases agree with TRBD1. The trim removed 4 bases at V and 2 bases at J, leaving 3 bases unmatched. The CDR3 totals 14 residues. Germline V gene sequence: CDR1 KGHSH, CDR2 LQKENI. This chain's CDR3 is CASSRQGTNTEAFF. CDR3 coding DNA: TGTGCCAGCTCACGACAGGGGACAAACACTGAAGCTTTCTTT. Combining the CDR3 with reference TRBV18 and TRBJ1-1 gives the whole variable domain NAGVMQNPRHLVRRRGQEARLRCSPMKGHSHVYWYRQLPEEGLKFMVYLQKENIIDESGMPKERFSAEFPKEGPSILRIQQVVRGDSAAYFCASSRQGTNTEAFFGQGTRLTVV.

The gene calls are TRBV18 and TRBJ2-1, with 7 bases lining up with TRBD1. The CDR3 contains 16 residues. The J segment lost 4 bases and the V segment lost 3 bases, leaving 9 bases of the junction unmatched. The germline V gene encodes CDR1 KGHSH and CDR2 LQKENI. The CDR3 is CASSPSRQGYYNEQFF. The CDR3 coding sequence is TGTGCCAGCTCACCCTCCAGACAGGGTTATTACAATGAGCAGTTCTTC.

V and J are TRBV29-1 and TRBJ2-5; 7 bases line up with TRBD1. The end of the DNA fits TRBJ2-7 better, so the J call may be wrong. Germline CDR1 reads SQVTM; CDR2 reads ANQGSEA. The CDR3 is 14 amino acids. The chain's CDR3 is CSVGTTGQVYEQYF. CDR3 in DNA: TGCAGCGTTGGTACAACTGGACAGGTCTACGAGCAGTACTTC.

Notes on this clone: Within the sample, other DNA sequences also encode this same CDR3. The J gene is TRBJ2-2, the V gene TRBV28, with D tentatively TRBD1 (8 bases). The CDR3 extends over 17 amino acids. Trimming took 4 bases from V and 6 from J, leaving 21 bases between them. Germline V gene lookup returns CDR1 MDHEN and CDR2 SYDVKM. The DNA of the CDR3 is TGTGCCAGCAGTTCGCACAGGGGGGGAGGCGGGGCCGGGGAGCTGTTTTTT. The encoded protein is CASSSHRGGGGAGELFF.

This clone was counted once. J is TRBJ1-1 and V is TRBV7-3; D possibly corresponds to TRBD1 (6 bases). Trimming shortened V by 5 bases and J by 4 bases, and 11 bases separated the two germline ends. The CDR3 is made up of 13 amino acids. Germline CDR1 and CDR2: SGHTA and FQGTGA. The CDR3 sequence is CASSTQQGTEAFF. CDR3 nucleotides: TGTGCCAGCAGCACCCAACAGGGCACTGAAGCTTTCTTT.

The chain links TRBV27 to TRBJ2-7; 13 positions match TRBD2. CDR3 length: 14 amino acids. J lost 7 bases, V lost 5 bases, and 5 bases had no gene match. Germline V lookup: CDR1 MNHEY, CDR2 SMNVEV (reference sequence). As DNA, the CDR3 is TGTGCCAGCAGTGCCGGGACTAGCGGGGTGGAGCAGTACTTC. Encoded protein: CASSAGTSGVEQYF.

This clone was seen a single time. The V gene is TRBV12-2, the J gene TRBJ2-1; the table's TRBD2 call for D was not verified on the DNA. TRBV12-2 is reported as a pseudogene. This CDR3 is built from 18 residues. DNA of the CDR3: TGTGCAAGTCGCTTAGTTACAGCGGGAGGACCTTTTTACAATGAGCAGTTCTTC. It translates to CASRLVTAGGPFYNEQFF.

This rearrangement joins TRBV5-1 to TRBJ2-2, with 9 bases lining up with TRBD1. CDR1 is SGHRS and CDR2 is YFSETQ in the germline V gene. Trimming at V came to 0 bases and at J to 4 bases, leaving 4 bases not matched to a gene. The CDR3 has 16 residues. The CDR3 region is CASSLGQGVGTGELFF. In DNA, the CDR3 is TGCGCCAGCAGCTTGGGACAGGGGGTAGGCACCGGGGAGCTGTTTTTT.

The rearrangement joins TRBV5-5 to TRBJ1-4; 9 bases map to TRBD1. Germline-derived CDR1 and CDR2 are SGHKS and YYEKEE (reference sequence). V shed 0 bases, J shed 7 bases, and the junction held 7 bases outside the gene matches. The length of the CDR3 is 16 residues. The CDR3 protein is CASSLAAGQGGEKLFF. CDR3 sequence (DNA): TGTGCCAGCAGCTTGGCCGCGGGACAGGGAGGTGAAAAACTGTTTTTT.

The rearrangement links TRBV5-5 to TRBJ2-7, with D uncertain. CDR3 length equals 16 residues. Per germline, CDR1 SGHKS and CDR2 YYEKEE (reference sequence). Trimming left V 0 bases short and J 2 bases short, with 15 bases between. CDR3 protein: CASSLAVLNTPYEQYF. CDR3 coding DNA: TGTGCCAGCAGCTTGGCCGTTCTAAATACGCCCTACGAGCAGTACTTC.

This clone occurred once. The V gene is TRBV2, the J gene TRBJ2-7; D unclear. V was cut by 3 bases and J by 2 bases, with 5 bases left in between. Germline V lookup: CDR1 SNHLY, CDR2 FYNNEI. This CDR3 is built from 12 residues. CDR3 residues: CASSDLTYEQYF. CDR3 coding DNA: TGTGCCAGCAGTGACTTAACCTACGAGCAGTACTTC. The full variable domain, its missing parts supplied by reference TRBV2 and TRBJ2-7, is EPEVTQTPSHQVTQMGQEVILRCVPISNHLYFYWYRQILGQKVEFLVSFYNNEISEKSEIFDDQFSVERPDGSNFTLKIRSTKLEDSAMYFCASSDLTYEQYFGPGTRLTVT.

The J gene is TRBJ2-2, the V gene TRBV5-1, with D unresolved. This CDR3 contains 12 residues. Trimming took off 1 base at V and 5 bases at J, with 3 bases between the two ends. The germline V gene encodes CDR1 SGHRS and CDR2 YFSETQ. The CDR3 loop reads CASSLSTGELFF. In nucleotides, the CDR3 is TGCGCCAGCAGCTTGTCAACCGGGGAGCTGTTTTTT.

The chain has TRBV5-5 and TRBJ2-1; the D gene is possibly TRBD1 (6 bases). V dropped 4 bases and J dropped 0 bases, with 11 bases sitting between them. The germline CDR1 and CDR2 sequences are SGHKS and YYEKEE (reference sequence). The CDR3 has 15 amino acids. CDR3 DNA: TGTGCCAGCAGCCCAGGACAGAGCTCCTACAATGAGCAGTTCTTC. It codes for CASSPGQSSYNEQFF.

The rearrangement uses TRBV30 and TRBJ1-4, with D possibly TRBD1 on 5 matching bases. Germline CDR1 is GTSNPN and CDR2 is SVGIG (reference sequence). Trimming pared 1 base from V and 4 bases from J, leaving 7 bases between. The CDR3 is made up of 13 amino acids. CDR3 amino acids: CAWSGGRNEKLFF. CDR3 sequence (DNA): TGTGCCTGGAGTGGGGGCCGTAATGAAAAACTGTTTTTT.

This chain connects TRBV28 to TRBJ1-2, with D unclear. The CDR3 has 12 amino acids. With 7 bases removed from V and 4 bases from J, the gap between germline ends came to 10 bases. Germline CDR1 and CDR2: MDHEN and SYDVKM. The CDR3 is CASTGFPYGYTF. CDR3 DNA: TGTGCCAGCACCGGGTTCCCCTATGGCTACACCTTC.

The chain has TRBV28 and TRBJ2-1, with 10 bases fitting TRBD2. The CDR3 is 17 residues long. Germline CDR1 MDHEN, CDR2 SYDVKM. The trim removed 2 bases at V and 1 base at J, leaving 5 bases unmatched. CDR3: CASSLDLAGASYNEQFF. DNA of the CDR3: TGTGCCAGCAGTTTAGACCTAGCGGGGGCGTCCTACAATGAGCAGTTCTTC.

This rearrangement joins TRBV7-9 to TRBJ2-5; 11 nucleotides agree with TRBD1. Near its end, the DNA agrees better with TRBJ2-7, so the J call may be wrong. This CDR3 is 14 amino acids long. CDR1 is SEHNR, CDR2 FQNEAQ, per germline (reference sequence). CDR3 protein: CASSFGTGGYEQYF. CDR3 coding DNA: TGTGCCAGCAGCTTCGGGACAGGGGGCTACGAGCAGTACTTC.

Written as DNA, the CDR3 is TGCGCCAGCAGCCCTTTCCAGGGAGCTTTCTTT. This encodes CASSPFQGAFF. The J gene is TRBJ1-1, the V gene TRBV10-2; possibly TRBD1 for D (5 bases). This CDR3 has 11 residues. V lost 6 bases to trimming and J lost 10 bases, with 12 bases between them. From germline, CDR1 is WSHSY and CDR2 SAAADI.

The V and J genes are TRBV4-1 and TRBJ2-5; D perhaps matches TRBD1 (6 bases). The end of the DNA is better explained by TRBJ2-7, so the J call may be wrong. The CDR3 extends over 15 amino acids. Germline lookup yields CDR1 MGHRA and CDR2 YSYEKL. CDR3 DNA sequence: TGCGCCAGCAGCCTTAGACTAACAGGGAATTACGAGCAGTACTTC. This gives the protein CASSLRLTGNYEQYF.

The V gene is TRBV27, the J gene TRBJ2-1, with D perhaps TRBD1 (6 bases). The V end was cut by 5 bases, the J end by 5 bases, with 19 bases between. Germline CDR1 MNHEY, CDR2 SMNVEV (reference sequence). The length of the CDR3 is 16 residues. Here the CDR3 DNA reads TGTGCCAGCAGTGGGACGGGACACCCTCAAAACAATGAGCAGTTCTTC. Its protein product is CASSGTGHPQNNEQFF.

About this clone: A clone one base away is much larger, so this may be a read error. The chain uses TRBV6-6 and TRBJ1-5; 8 bases agree with TRBD1. Losses at the gene ends were 6 bases for V and 5 bases for J; bases not matched to a gene: 3. This CDR3 has 13 residues. Germline assignment: CDR1 MNHNY and CDR2 SVGAGI (reference sequence). The CDR3 is CASSRQGHQPQHF. The CDR3 DNA reads TGTGCCAGCAGCCGACAGGGGCATCAGCCCCAGCATTTT.

V usage is TRBV6-6 and J usage is TRBJ1-1; D remains ambiguous. Per the germline V gene, CDR1 is MNHNY and CDR2 is SVGAGI (reference sequence). The CDR3 sequence is 15 residues long. V was cut by 7 bases and J by 1 base, with 16 bases left in between. CDR3 coding DNA: TGTGCCAGCACCCTTACTGGGGAGGGGAACACTGAAGCTTTCTTT. It codes for CASTLTGEGNTEAFF.

With respect to this clone: At the DNA level, this CDR3 is encoded by other sequences in the same sample as well. V gene TRBV7-3 combines with J gene TRBJ1-2, with TRBD1 identical over 7 bases. Germline CDR1 SGHTA, CDR2 FQGTGA. V gave up 5 bases and J gave up 2 bases; unmatched junction bases: 2. The CDR3 extends over 13 amino acids. CDR3 residues: CASSPGQNYGYTF. The CDR3 bases are TGTGCCAGCAGCCCGGGACAGAACTATGGCTACACCTTC.

The CDR3: CASSLGEFSGNTIYF. Written as DNA, the CDR3 is TGCGCCAGCAGCTTGGGCGAGTTCTCTGGAAACACCATATATTTT. The genes are TRBV5-1 and TRBJ1-3; D not certain. The V and J ends lost 0 bases and 0 bases respectively, with 7 bases between them. The V gene's germline CDR1 is SGHRS and CDR2 YFSETQ. This CDR3 has 15 amino acids.

This rearrangement joins TRBV11-2 to TRBJ2-1; D not certain. This CDR3 has 13 amino acids. Germline-derived CDR1 and CDR2 are SGHAT and FQNNGV. The germline V and J ends were trimmed by 0 bases and 4 bases, with 4 bases remaining between them. The CDR3 reads CASSLDRYNEQFF. The CDR3 region has the DNA TGTGCCAGCAGCTTAGATCGTTACAATGAGCAGTTCTTC.

The chain joins TRBV27 to TRBJ1-1; weak D call: TRBD1 (5 bases). V was trimmed by 5 bases and J by 1 base, leaving 11 bases between them. The germline gives CDR1 MNHEY, CDR2 SMNVEV (reference sequence). The CDR3 is 14 residues long. As DNA, the CDR3 is TGTGCCAGCAGTCTAAGGACAACGAACACTGAAGCTTTCTTT. This translates into CASSLRTTNTEAFF.

This clone was seen once. The genes are TRBV4-1 and TRBJ2-2; 7 bases fit TRBD2. The CDR3 consists of 16 residues. V trimming: 3 bases; J trimming: 2 bases; junction bases outside the gene matches: 6. The germline CDR1 and CDR2 sequences are MGHRA and YSYEKL. The CDR3, as DNA: TGCGCCAGCAGCCACGTAAGCGGGGCTAACACCGGGGAGCTGTTTTTT. Translated, it gives CASSHVSGANTGELFF.

This chain uses TRBV6-5 with TRBJ2-6, with D possibly TRBD2 on 6 matching bases. The CDR3 sequence is 15 residues long. Germline assignment: CDR1 MNHEY and CDR2 SVGAGI. V gave up 5 bases and J gave up 2 bases, with 10 bases separating them. The CDR3 is CASSLLATGANVLTF. The DNA for the CDR3 is TGTGCCAGCAGTCTACTAGCCACTGGGGCCAACGTCCTGACTTTC.